This entry features one TCR beta chain sequence. What it recognizes is unknown. The sample is drawn from a study of T cell responses to AZD1222 COVID-19 vaccine. Whole-study results and caveats: Spike-specific TCRs gained breadth and depth after people received two AZD1222 doses. It should be noted that donors were predominantly white British and more often female, and clonal diversity was possibly underestimated.

TCRdb's copy holds only in-frame clones and misses some; the assay was immunoSEQ multiplex PCR. The sample holds approximately 52,000 clones, over 80% seen once. V shed 2 bases and J shed 6 bases, with 7 bases lying between them. The CDR3 is made up of 12 amino acids. Per the germline V gene, CDR1 is LNHDA and CDR2 is SQIVND (reference sequence). The sample in question was peripheral blood, obtained 28 days after the second AZD1222 dose. The sequence was obtained from an adult who received the AZD1222 COVID-19 vaccine. V usage is TRBV19 and J usage is TRBJ1-1; D unresolved. In DNA, the CDR3 is TGTGCCAGTAGTATAAGTGGGGCTGAAGCTTTCTTT. It encodes CASSISGAEAFF.